This entry features one T cell receptor (beta chain) sequence. This record belongs to a study of blood T cell repertoires in COVID-19. Study-level information: The study drew acute and convalescent COVID-19 samples from the United States, Italy and Spain. Sources were T cells, B-cell-depleted T cells, or PBMCs; the material itself was cDNA or gDNA.

The germline CDR1 and CDR2 sequences are LNHDA and SQIVND (reference sequence). The CDR3 is 16 amino acids. Trimming stripped 3 bases from V and 7 bases from J, with 19 bases between. TCRdb's copy holds only in-frame clones and misses some; the assay was immunoSEQ multiplex PCR. The sample lists 150,000 to 200,000 clones; over 75% were seen once. This clonotype was obtained from a woman aged 70-85 years with acute or convalescent COVID-19. Sequencing was carried out using peripheral blood. The rearrangement links TRBV19 to TRBJ2-1; possible D gene TRBD2, 5 bases. Here the CDR3 DNA reads TGTGCCAGTAGTATTGGCGGTTTGCGGGCCATTAATGAGCAGTTCTTC. It encodes CASSIGGLRAINEQFF. The complete variable domain, with remaining parts taken from reference TRBV19 and TRBJ2-1, reads DGGITQSPKYLFRKEGQNVTLSCEQNLNHDAMYWYRQDPGQGLRLIYYSQIVNDFQKGDIAEGYSVSREKKESFPLTVTSAQKNPTAFYLCASSIGGLRAINEQFFGPGTRLTVL.